The 5 T cell receptor beta chains presented below share a single source sample, sequenced in a study of blood T cells in healthy people across ages. A second roughly 6 to 12 cycle PCR used barcoded and J-beta primers. MiXCR, applied by TCRdb to the 5' RACE reads, yields one record per CDR3 protein. The sample holds around 1.5 million distinct CDR3 sequences, around 55% seen once. Sequencing input: blood. All receptors derive from a man between 18 and 29 years old in good health.

The chain joins TRBV2 to TRBJ1-2; D gene uncertain. Trimming pared 1 base from V and 7 bases from J, leaving 13 bases between. Germline lookup yields CDR1 SNHLY and CDR2 FYNNEI. The CDR3 sequence is 14 residues long. This CDR3 is CASSEDVGPRGYTF. The DNA of the CDR3 is TGTGCCAGCAGTGAAGACGTGGGTCCGCGTGGCTACACCTTC.

V and J are TRBV5-1 and TRBJ2-7; 8 bases map to TRBD2. The J call may be mistaken, given a closer DNA end match to TRBJ2-5. The length of the CDR3 is 15 residues. The V gene's germline CDR1 is SGHRS and CDR2 YFSETQ. The CDR3 nucleotides are TGCGCCAGCAGCTTGGTGGCAGGGACTAGAGAGACCCAGTACTTC. It yields the protein CASSLVAGTRETQYF.

This clonotype has a single count. The chain links TRBV6-5 to TRBJ1-1; D not resolved. The CDR3 contains 16 residues. CDR1 MNHEY and CDR2 SVGAGI come from the germline V gene. Between the trimmed V and J ends, which lost 4 bases and 0 bases, there was a span of 15 bases. Here the CDR3 DNA reads TGTGCCAGCAGTTGGACCGACCCAGTTATGAACACTGAAGCTTTCTTT. Its protein product is CASSWTDPVMNTEAFF.

This chain links TRBV11-2 with TRBJ1-4; 10 nucleotides agree with TRBD1. The CDR3 is 15 residues long. The germline V gene has CDR1 SGHAT and CDR2 FQNNGV. V lost 4 bases, J lost 7 bases, and 6 bases stayed unmatched. The CDR3 nucleotides are TGTGCCAGCAGCTCTAGGGGGACAGGGGTTGAAAAACTGTTTTTT. Amino acid sequence: CASSSRGTGVEKLFF.

Details on this clonotype: One junction end disagrees with the germline gene, perhaps due to a read error. The chain carries TRBV11-2 and TRBJ2-7; 7 bases agree with TRBD1. The CDR3 spans 14 residues. The germline V gene has CDR1 SGHAT and CDR2 FQNNGV. The CDR3: CASSLQGTAYGQYF. The CDR3 DNA reads TGTGCCAGCAGCCTACAAGGGACAGCCTACGGGCAGTACTTC.